This T cell receptor (beta chain) stems from a study of blood T cell repertoires in COVID-19 (dated by TCRdb to the early 2020s). About the study as a whole: Samples covering the acute and convalescent phases of COVID-19 were provided by collaborators in the United States, Italy and Spain. The prospective study material was composed of cDNA or gDNA derived from T cells, B-cell-depleted T cells, or PBMCs. Subjects who had been exposed to COVID-19, were actively infected with it, or had recovered from it provided the deeply sampled blood TCRbeta repertoires that made up the dataset. The repertoires were made available in a free public database intended to serve as a resource for research on the immune response to SARS-CoV-2. The samples were drawn from the first 160 participants of the ongoing ImmuneRACE study and from 1,254 subjects provided by 6 global collaborators. Sample metadata almost always included a de-identified subject ID, COVID-19 status, age in years and sex. HLA class I and class II types, where available, came from metadata supplied by the sample provider rather than from assay-based typing. Here is what the overall study found, with its caveats: How much clinical and demographic metadata was included differed by source and by participant, and the metadata was provided uncurated.

One collaborating source in Seattle enrolled patients while the patients were actively infected and followed the patients over time throughout the course of disease. Whole blood was collected in K2EDTA tubes by collaborating institutions according to the institutions' own protocols. For TCRbeta analysis, collaborators shipped samples in one of three forms: frozen whole blood, isolated PBMCs, or DNA extracted from either of those sample types. Concerning this clone: This clone's antigen is unknown. No much larger clone is present one base from it, and per-base qualities are unavailable.

The immunoSEQ Assay, a bias-controlled multiplex PCR, was used to amplify TCRbeta CDR3 regions from genomic DNA. The authors processed their data as follows. The number of nucleated cells in each sample was estimated by amplification of reference gene primers within the assay. To quantify the absolute abundance of each unique TCRbeta CDR3 rearrangement, sequence reads were collapsed and filtered. Productive Simpson clonality was computed per sample as the square root of Simpson's diversity index over productive rearrangements. TCRdb provides this immuneACCESS table in a form limited to in-frame rearrangements. Some clones are lacking; in checked studies, under half of them reflect an unresolved V gene, and why the rest are absent is not known. The D gene and trimming were derived from the DNA, and the V and J assignments and clone size from that table. In all, the sample holds hundreds of thousands of clones, and 65% to 90% of those were seen once. The ten biggest clones cover around 13% of the sample.

At the junction V is shortened by 1 base and J by 4 bases, with 8 bases in between. Based on the germline V gene (reference sequence), the CDR1 and CDR2 sequences are LGHDT and YNNKEL. The CDR3 runs 14 residues from the cysteine to the phenylalanine. Here the CDR3 DNA is all that survives: 42 bases in frame from base 1. The V and J segments used are TRBV3-1 (or the pseudogene TRBV3-2) and TRBJ1-5; the D gene cannot be named for sure. The sample consisted of peripheral blood. The source of this sequence is an older woman with COVID-19, enrolled during active disease. The DNA reads as follows: TGTGCCAGCAGCCAAGCTCCTATGAATCAGCCCCAGCATTTT. Its protein reads: CASSQAPMNQPQHF.